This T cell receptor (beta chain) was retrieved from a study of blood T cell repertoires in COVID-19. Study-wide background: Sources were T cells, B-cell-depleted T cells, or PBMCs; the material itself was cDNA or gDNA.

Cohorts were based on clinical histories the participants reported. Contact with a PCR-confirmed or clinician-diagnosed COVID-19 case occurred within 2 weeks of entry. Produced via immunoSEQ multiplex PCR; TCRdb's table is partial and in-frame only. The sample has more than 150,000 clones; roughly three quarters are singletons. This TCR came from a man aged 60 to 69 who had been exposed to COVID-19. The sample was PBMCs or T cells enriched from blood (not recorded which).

The CDR3 protein is CATTLEAATGNTIYF. The CDR3 coding sequence is TGTGCCACCACACTCGAAGCAGCGACTGGAAACACCATATATTTT. The chain recombines TRBV24-1 with TRBJ1-3; D unresolved. The CDR3 loop spans 15 amino acids. V shed 8 bases and J shed 2 bases, with 15 bases lying between them. CDR1 and CDR2 (germline): KGHDR, SFDVKD.